The 11 T cell receptor beta chains reported below all come from one sample, sequenced in a study of tumor-infiltrating lymphocytes in primary liver carcinoma. The source material, roughly 18-32 mg of unsorted bulk tissue, was used to co-extract RNA and DNA. A primer matching the constant region was used to make TCR beta cDNA from approximately 0.45 ug of total RNA. Investigators got TCR beta libraries out of three nested multiplex PCR rounds, done with slightly modified ARM-PCR. TRBV1-TRBV30 forward and Cbeta reverse primers drove the first two roughly 10-cycle rounds. TCRdb redid the calling of the multiplex PCR reads with MiXCR, one entry per CDR3 protein. The table includes around 56,000 distinct CDR3 sequences, 70% to 85% detected once. Sequenced material: liver tumor tissue from sampling region 2. Subset indicated: tumor region T2, inferior pole. These receptors were taken from a man aged 35 to 55 with primary liver carcinoma and hepatitis B virus infection.

This rearrangement joins TRBV12-3 or TRBV12-4 to TRBJ2-7; 7 bases are shared with TRBD2. The CDR3 sequence is 15 residues long. The trim removed 3 bases at V and 7 bases at J, leaving 12 bases unmatched. CDR3 bases: TGTGCCAGCAGTTTTGGGTCTAGCGGAAGTGGGGAGCAGTACTTC. It encodes CASSFGSSGSGEQYF.

With respect to this clonotype: A junction boundary mismatches the germline segment, possibly from a read error. This chain links TRBV4-3 with TRBJ2-1; possible D gene TRBD1, 5 bases. The CDR3 contains 13 residues. Per germline, CDR1 LGHNA and CDR2 YSLEER. In nucleotides, the CDR3 is TGCGCCAGCGGCCAAACAGGTTACAATGAGGAGTTCTTC. Translated, it gives CASGQTGYNEEFF.

This clonotype was picked up a small number of times. At one end, the junction sequence differs from germline, possibly due to a read error. The J gene is TRBJ1-2, the V gene TRBV29-1; tentative D call: TRBD1 (5 bases). The CDR3 loop spans 11 amino acids. Germline V gene data show CDR1 as SQVTM and CDR2 as ANQGSEA. Here the CDR3 DNA reads TGCAGCGTTGAAGTGGGGGATGGCTGCACCTTC. This codes for CSVEVGDGCTF.

V gene TRBV11-2 combines with J gene TRBJ2-1, with 10 bases aligning to TRBD2. V lost 9 bases to trimming and J lost 9 bases; unmatched junction nucleotides: 14. The germline gives CDR1 SGHAT, CDR2 FQNNGV. The CDR3 is 15 amino acids. This CDR3 reads CASSPKREGFGEQFF. The CDR3, as DNA: TGTGCCAGTAGCCCCAAGCGGGAGGGATTTGGTGAGCAGTTCTTC.

Concerning this clonotype itself: It may be a read error: a sequence one base away is much more abundant. The chain is built from TRBV30 and TRBJ1-2, with D perhaps TRBD1 (6 bases). The length of the CDR3 is 12 residues. Germline loops: CDR1 GTSNPN, CDR2 SVGIG (reference sequence). Between the trimmed V and J ends, which lost 1 base and 9 bases, there was a span of 12 bases. CDR3 sequence (DNA): TGTGCCTGGAGTGCCGGGGGGCTTAGCTACACCTTC. Translated: CAWSAGGLSYTF.

Points on this clonotype: The missing conserved phenylalanine or tryptophan at the end of this CDR3 makes a read error likely. V usage is TRBV6-5 and J usage is TRBJ2-3; 7 positions agree with TRBD2. Germline-derived CDR1 and CDR2 are MNHEY and SVGAGI. This CDR3 spans 17 amino acids. The DNA of the CDR3 is TGCGCCAGCCATGAACAGGACGGGAGGAAGGAGACAGATACGCAGTATCTT. This gives the protein CASHEQDGRKETDTQYL.

In regard to this clonotype: Mismatch with germline at one junction end may stem from a read error. The CDR3, as DNA: TGTACCAGCAGCTTAAGATCCCCATTGGCCTTTGGCTACACCTTT. Translating it yields CTSSLRSPLAFGYTF. The chain is built from TRBV7-8 and TRBJ1-2; D is unresolved. Germline lookup yields CDR1 SGHVS and CDR2 FQNEAQ. This CDR3 comprises 15 residues.

To note about this clonotype: A much more abundant neighbour one base away suggests this may be a read error. The chain recombines TRBV29-1 with TRBJ1-1; a possible D gene is TRBD1 (5 bases). Germline V gene data show CDR1 as SQVTM and CDR2 as ANQGSEA. The CDR3 loop spans 12 amino acids. DNA of the CDR3: TGCAACGTTGACGGGGGTCCCAGGGAGGCTTTCTTT. Translated: CNVDGGPREAFF.

The chain recombines TRBV6-5 with TRBJ2-7; no clear D. CDR3 size: 15 residues. The V gene lost 6 bases and the J gene lost 2 bases, with 17 bases spanning the gap. Germline V gene sequence: CDR1 MNHEY, CDR2 SVGAGI. CDR3 sequence reads: CASSLHAVGTYEQYF. The DNA for the CDR3 is TGTGCCAGCAGCCTGCATGCGGTGGGGACCTACGAGCAGTACTTC.

The V gene is TRBV11-2, the J gene TRBJ2-1; possible D gene TRBD2, 6 bases. The CDR3 loop spans 13 amino acids. CDR1 and CDR2 from the germline V gene are SGHAT and FQNNGV. The CDR3 DNA sequence: TGTTCCGGCAGCTTAGATCGGCTAGCGATGGGATTCTTC. The encoded protein is CSGSLDRLAMGFF.

In the case of this clonotype: The conserved phenylalanine or tryptophan normally closing the CDR3 is absent here, so this likely arose from a read error. V usage is TRBV29-1 and J usage is TRBJ2-7; a possible D gene is TRBD2 (6 bases). CDR1 is SQVTM and CDR2 is ANQGSEA in the germline V gene. This CDR3 has 12 amino acids. The CDR3 reads CNVRRASGEQYL. The CDR3 DNA is TGCAACGTCAGGAGGGCCTCGGGGGAGCAGTACCTC.